The T cell receptor beta chain under discussion was sequenced for a study of blood T cell repertoires in COVID-19. Study details: Both acute and convalescent COVID-19 samples were obtained from the United States, Italy and Spain.

CDR1 and CDR2 (germline): MNHEY, SMNVEV (reference sequence). Trimming took off 3 bases at V and 5 bases at J, with 7 bases between the two ends. The CDR3 runs 12 residues. Study processing details: Nucleated cell number was recorded as an estimate derived from reference gene primer amplification. Sequencing was performed with immunoSEQ multiplex PCR; in TCRdb, only in-frame clones are kept and a portion is missing. The D gene and trimming were derived from the DNA, and the V and J assignments and clone size from that table. The repertoire includes 100,000 to 150,000 clones, 86% of them detected once, and approximately 7.9% sits in the top ten.

This clonotype was sampled from a man in his 70s who had recovered from COVID-19. The V and J genes are TRBV27 and TRBJ2-5; possibly TRBD2 for D (6 bases). Sequencing used peripheral blood. CDR3 nucleotide sequence: TGTGCCAGCAGTTTCCGGGGGGAGACCCAGTACTTC. The encoded protein is CASSFRGETQYF.